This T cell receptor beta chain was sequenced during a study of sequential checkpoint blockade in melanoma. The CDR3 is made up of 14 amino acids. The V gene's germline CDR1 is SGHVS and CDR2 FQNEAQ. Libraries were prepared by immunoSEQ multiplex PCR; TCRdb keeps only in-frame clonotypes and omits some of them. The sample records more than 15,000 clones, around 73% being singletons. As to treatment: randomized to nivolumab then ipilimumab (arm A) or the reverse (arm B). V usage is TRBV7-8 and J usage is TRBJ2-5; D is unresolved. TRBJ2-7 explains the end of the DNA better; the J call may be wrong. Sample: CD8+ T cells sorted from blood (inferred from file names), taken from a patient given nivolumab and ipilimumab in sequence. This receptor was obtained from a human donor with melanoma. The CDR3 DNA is TGTGCCAGCAGGCCGTTTTCGAGTACCTACGAGCAGTACTTC. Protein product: CASRPFSSTYEQYF.